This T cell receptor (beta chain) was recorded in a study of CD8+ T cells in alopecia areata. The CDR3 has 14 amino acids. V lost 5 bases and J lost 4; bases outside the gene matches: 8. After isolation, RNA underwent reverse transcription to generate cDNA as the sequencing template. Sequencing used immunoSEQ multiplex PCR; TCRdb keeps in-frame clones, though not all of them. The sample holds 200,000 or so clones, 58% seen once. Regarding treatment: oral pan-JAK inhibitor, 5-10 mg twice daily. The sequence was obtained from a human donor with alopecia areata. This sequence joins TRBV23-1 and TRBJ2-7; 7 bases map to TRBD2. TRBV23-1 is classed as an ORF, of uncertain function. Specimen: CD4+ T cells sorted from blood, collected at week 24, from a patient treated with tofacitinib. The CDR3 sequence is CASSVRGDIYEQYF. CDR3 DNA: TGCGCCAGCAGTGTTCGGGGGGATATTTACGAGCAGTACTTC.